The entry that follows covers one TCR beta chain sequence. Assay: immunoSEQ multiplex PCR; the TCRdb copy retains only in-frame clones and omits some. The sample contains 350,000 to 450,000 clones, 85% of which appear only once. CDR1 is SQVTM and CDR2 is ANQGSEA in the germline V gene. The CDR3 length is 16 residues. J lost 1 base, V lost 6 bases, and 12 bases had no gene match. This sample is drawn from a study of blood T cell repertoires in COVID-19. The wider study: The analysed material was cDNA or gDNA that came from T cells, B-cell-depleted T cells, or PBMCs.

What was sequenced was peripheral blood. The sequence came from a woman between 18 and 29 years old with acute or convalescent COVID-19. The chain employs TRBV29-1 and TRBJ1-1; 9 bases align to TRBD1. Here the CDR3 DNA reads TGCAGCGTACGACAGGGGGAAACATGGGCGAACACTGAAGCTTTCTTT. Residues: CSVRQGETWANTEAFF.